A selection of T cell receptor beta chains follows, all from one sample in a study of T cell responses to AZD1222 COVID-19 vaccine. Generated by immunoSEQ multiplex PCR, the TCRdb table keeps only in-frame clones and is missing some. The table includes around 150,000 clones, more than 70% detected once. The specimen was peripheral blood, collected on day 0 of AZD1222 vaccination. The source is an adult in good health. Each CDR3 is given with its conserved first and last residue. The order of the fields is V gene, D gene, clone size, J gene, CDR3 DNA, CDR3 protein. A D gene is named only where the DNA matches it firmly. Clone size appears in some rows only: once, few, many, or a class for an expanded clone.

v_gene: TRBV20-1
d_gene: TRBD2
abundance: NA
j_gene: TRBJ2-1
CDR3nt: TGCAGTGCTAGTCCCCCTAGCGGGAGGAGATCGGATGAGCAGTTCTTC
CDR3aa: CSASPPSGRRSDEQFF

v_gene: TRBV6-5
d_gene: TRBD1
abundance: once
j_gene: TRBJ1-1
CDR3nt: TGTGCCAGCGCCTGGACAGGGGGCACTGAAGCTTTCTTT
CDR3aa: CASAWTGGTEAFF

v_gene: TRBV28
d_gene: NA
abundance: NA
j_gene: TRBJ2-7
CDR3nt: TGTGCCAGCAGCTCGACCTACGAGCAGTACTTC
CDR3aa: CASSSTYEQYF

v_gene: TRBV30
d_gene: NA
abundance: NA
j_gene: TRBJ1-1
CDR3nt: TGTGCCTGGAGGCCAGGGTTGATCGCTGAAGCTTTCTTT
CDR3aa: CAWRPGLIAEAFF

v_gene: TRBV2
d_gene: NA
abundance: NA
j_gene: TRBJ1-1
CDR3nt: TGTGCCAGCAGCAAGTTATTACAGGGCGGGACTGAAGCTTTCTTT
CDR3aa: CASSKLLQGGTEAFF

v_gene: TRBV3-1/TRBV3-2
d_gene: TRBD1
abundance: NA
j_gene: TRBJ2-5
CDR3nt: TGTGCCAGCAGCAACAGGGGAGAGGCAGAGACCCAGTACTTC
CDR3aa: CASSNRGEAETQYF

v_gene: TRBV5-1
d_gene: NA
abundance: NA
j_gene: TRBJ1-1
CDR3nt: TGCGCCAGCAGCTTGGCGCCTCTGAACACTGAAGCTTTCTTT
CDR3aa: CASSLAPLNTEAFF

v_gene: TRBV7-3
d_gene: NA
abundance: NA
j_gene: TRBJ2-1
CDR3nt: TGTGCCAGCAGCTTAAAGAGAGGACAGACGGAGAATGAGCAGTTCTTC
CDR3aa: CASSLKRGQTENEQFF

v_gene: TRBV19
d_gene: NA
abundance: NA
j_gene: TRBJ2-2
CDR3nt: TGTGCCAGTAGTATAGTAGGCGGGAACACCGGGGAGCTGTTTTTT
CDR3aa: CASSIVGGNTGELFF

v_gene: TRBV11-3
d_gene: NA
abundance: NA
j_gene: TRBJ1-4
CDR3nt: TGTGCCAGCAGCTTAGAAGGAAGACAGAGTAATGAAAAACTGTTTTTT
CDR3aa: CASSLEGRQSNEKLFF

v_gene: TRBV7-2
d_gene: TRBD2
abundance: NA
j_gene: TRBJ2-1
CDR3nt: TGTGCCAGCAACGTCGCGACTAGCGGGTACAATGAGCAGTTCTTC
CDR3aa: CASNVATSGYNEQFF

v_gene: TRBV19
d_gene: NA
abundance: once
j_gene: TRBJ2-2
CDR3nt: TGTGCCAGTTCCAGGGAGGCTAAGGCTTCCGGGGAGCTGTTTTTT
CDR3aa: CASSREAKASGELFF

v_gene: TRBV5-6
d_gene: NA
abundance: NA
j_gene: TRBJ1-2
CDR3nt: TGTGCCAGCAGCTTGGCGGCAGGGGTTAACTATGGCTACACCTTC
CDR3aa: CASSLAAGVNYGYTF

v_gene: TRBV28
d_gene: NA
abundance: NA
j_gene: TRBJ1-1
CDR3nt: TGTGCCAGCAGTTCAGATCTACTGAACACTGAAGCTTTCTTT
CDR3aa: CASSSDLLNTEAFF

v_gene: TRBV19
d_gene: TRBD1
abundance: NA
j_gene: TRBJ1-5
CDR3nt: TGTGCCAGTACTGACAGGGGCGGATATAGCAATCAGCCCCAGCATTTT
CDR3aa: CASTDRGGYSNQPQHF

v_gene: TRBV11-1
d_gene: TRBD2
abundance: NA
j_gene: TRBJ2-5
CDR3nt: TGTGCCAGCGGAAGCGGGGGAGTACAAGAGACCCAGTACTTC
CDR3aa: CASGSGGVQETQYF

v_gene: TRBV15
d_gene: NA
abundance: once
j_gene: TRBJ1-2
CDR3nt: TGTGCCACCAGCCCCGGGGGGCCCTATGGCTACACCTTC
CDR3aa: CATSPGGPYGYTF

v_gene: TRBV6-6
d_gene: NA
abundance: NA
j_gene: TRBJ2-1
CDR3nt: TGTGCCAGCAGTTCTCTTGCTGAGCAGTTCTTC
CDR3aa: CASSSLAEQFF

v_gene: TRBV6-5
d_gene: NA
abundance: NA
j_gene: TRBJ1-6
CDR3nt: TGTGCCAGCAGTTACTCGAATCTTGGTAGAGGTTCACCCCTCCACTTT
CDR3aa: CASSYSNLGRGSPLHF

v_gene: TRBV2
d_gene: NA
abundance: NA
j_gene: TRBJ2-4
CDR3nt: TGTGCCAGCAGTACGGACGGTGAAAACATTCAGTACTTC
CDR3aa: CASSTDGENIQYF

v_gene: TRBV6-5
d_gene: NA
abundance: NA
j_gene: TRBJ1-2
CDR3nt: TGTGCCAGCACCGAAGGGGGCTACACCTTC
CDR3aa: CASTEGGYTF

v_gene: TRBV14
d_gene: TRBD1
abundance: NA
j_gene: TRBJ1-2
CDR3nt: TGTGCCAGCAGCCCCGGGACAGGGGGCTACTATGGCTACACCTTC
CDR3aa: CASSPGTGGYYGYTF

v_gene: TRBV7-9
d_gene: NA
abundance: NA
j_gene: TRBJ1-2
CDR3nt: TGTGCCAGCAAGGGGGGTGGCCAGGGCTACACCTTC
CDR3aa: CASKGGGQGYTF

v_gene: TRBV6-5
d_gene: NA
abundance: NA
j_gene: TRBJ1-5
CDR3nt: TGTGCCAGCCACGCCGGGGGCGGTAATCAGCCCCAGCATTTT
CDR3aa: CASHAGGGNQPQHF

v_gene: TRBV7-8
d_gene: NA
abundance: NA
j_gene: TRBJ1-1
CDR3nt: TGTGCCAGCAGCTTATTCTCCTCTAGCACTGAAGCTTTCTTT
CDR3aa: CASSLFSSSTEAFF

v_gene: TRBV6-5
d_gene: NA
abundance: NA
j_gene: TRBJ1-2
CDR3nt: TGTGCCAGTTGGAAACAGGGAGGGGACTATGGCTACACCTTC
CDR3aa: CASWKQGGDYGYTF

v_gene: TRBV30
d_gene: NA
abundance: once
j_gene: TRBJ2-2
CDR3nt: TGTGCCTCCCATAAGAACACCGGGGAGCTGTTTTTT
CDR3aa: CASHKNTGELFF

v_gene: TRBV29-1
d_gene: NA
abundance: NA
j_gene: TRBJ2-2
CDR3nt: TGCAGCGTTGGCCCAACAATCACCGGGGAGCTGTTTTTT
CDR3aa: CSVGPTITGELFF

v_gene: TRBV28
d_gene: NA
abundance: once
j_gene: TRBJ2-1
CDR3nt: TGTGCCAGCGCGGCGGTCCCGCCTTGGGAGCAGTTCTTC
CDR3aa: CASAAVPPWEQFF

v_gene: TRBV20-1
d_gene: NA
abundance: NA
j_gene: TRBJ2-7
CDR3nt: TGCAGTGCAGGGATTTCCTACGAGCAGTACTTC
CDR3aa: CSAGISYEQYF

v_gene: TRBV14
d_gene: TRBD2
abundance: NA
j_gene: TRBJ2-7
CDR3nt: TGTGCCAGCAGCCAAAAGGACGGGGGGGTTTGGCAGTACTTC
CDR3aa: CASSQKDGGVWQYF

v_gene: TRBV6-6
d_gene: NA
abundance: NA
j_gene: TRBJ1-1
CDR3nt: TGTGCCAGCACCCAAACAGGGCGACGCACTGAAGCTTTCTTT
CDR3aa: CASTQTGRRTEAFF

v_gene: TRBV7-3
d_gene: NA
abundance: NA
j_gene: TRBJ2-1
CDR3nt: TGTGCCAGCAGCTTATCGTTGGGGAAATTGGGGGAGCAGTTCTTC
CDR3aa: CASSLSLGKLGEQFF

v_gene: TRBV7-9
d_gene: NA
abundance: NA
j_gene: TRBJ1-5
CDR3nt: TGTGCCAGCAGCCGGGGCGGGGAACAGCCCCAGCATTTT
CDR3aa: CASSRGGEQPQHF

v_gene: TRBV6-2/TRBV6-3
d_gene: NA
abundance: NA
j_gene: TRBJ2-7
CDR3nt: TGTGCCAGCAGCCCCTCTGGCGTTCAGGGGTACGAGCAGTACTTC
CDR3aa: CASSPSGVQGYEQYF

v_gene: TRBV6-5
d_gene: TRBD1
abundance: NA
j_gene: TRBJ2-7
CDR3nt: TGTGCCAGCAGGACAGGGGTGAGCGAGCAGTACTTC
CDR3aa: CASRTGVSEQYF

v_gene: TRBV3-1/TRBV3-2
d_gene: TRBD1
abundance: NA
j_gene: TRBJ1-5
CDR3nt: TGTGCCAGCAGCCAAGCGGGACAGGGCAATCAGCCCCAGCATTTT
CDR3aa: CASSQAGQGNQPQHF

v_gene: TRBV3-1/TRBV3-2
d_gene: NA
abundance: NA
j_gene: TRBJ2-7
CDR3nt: TGTGCCAGCGCCCGGACAGTGGTTTACGAGCAGTACTTC
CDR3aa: CASARTVVYEQYF

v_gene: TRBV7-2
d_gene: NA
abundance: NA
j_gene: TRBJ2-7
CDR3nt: TGTGCCAGCAGCTTAACAGCCGGCCTTCGGTCCTACGAGCAGTACTTC
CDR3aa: CASSLTAGLRSYEQYF

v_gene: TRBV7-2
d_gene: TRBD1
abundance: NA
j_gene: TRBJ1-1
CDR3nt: TGTGCCAGCAGCCCACAGGGGGGGCTGAACACTGAAGCTTTCTTT
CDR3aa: CASSPQGGLNTEAFF

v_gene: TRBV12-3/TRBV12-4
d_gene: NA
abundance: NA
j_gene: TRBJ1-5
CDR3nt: TGTGCCAGCACCGGTGACACATATCAGCCCCAGCATTTT
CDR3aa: CASTGDTYQPQHF

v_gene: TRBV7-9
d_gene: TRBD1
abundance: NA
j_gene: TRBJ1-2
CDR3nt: TGTGCCAGCACCCAAGCCCTAGGCCAGGGGGGGACTAACTATGGCTACACCTTC
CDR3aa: CASTQALGQGGTNYGYTF

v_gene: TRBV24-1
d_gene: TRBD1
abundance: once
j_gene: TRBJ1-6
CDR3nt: TGTGCCACTCCCTCCGGGACAGCCGAAACACCCCTCCACTTT
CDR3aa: CATPSGTAETPLHF

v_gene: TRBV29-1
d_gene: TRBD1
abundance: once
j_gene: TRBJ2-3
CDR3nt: TGCAGCGTTTCAGGGGGAACCGATACGCAGTATTTT
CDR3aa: CSVSGGTDTQYF

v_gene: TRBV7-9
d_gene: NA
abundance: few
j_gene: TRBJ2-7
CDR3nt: TGTGCCAGCAGCTTACAACCCTACGAGCAGTACTTC
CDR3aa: CASSLQPYEQYF

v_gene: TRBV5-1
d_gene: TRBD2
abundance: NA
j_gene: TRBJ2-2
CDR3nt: TGCGCCAGCAGCCTCGGACTAGCGGGAGGGCCACGGACCGGGGAGCTGTTTTTT
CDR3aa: CASSLGLAGGPRTGELFF

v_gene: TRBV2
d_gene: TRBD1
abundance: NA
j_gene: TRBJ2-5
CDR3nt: TGTGCCAGCAGCCGGGACAGGCGGGAGACCCAGTACTTC
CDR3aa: CASSRDRRETQYF

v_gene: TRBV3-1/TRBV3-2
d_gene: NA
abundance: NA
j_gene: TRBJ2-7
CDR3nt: TGTGCCAGCAGCCAAGGGGGCCAGGGTACCCACGAGCAGTACTTC
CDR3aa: CASSQGGQGTHEQYF

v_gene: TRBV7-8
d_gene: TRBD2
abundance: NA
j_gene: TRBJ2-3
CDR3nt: TGTGCCAGCAGCCCCGACGCGGGACTAGCGGGAGGCACAGATACGCAGTATTTT
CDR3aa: CASSPDAGLAGGTDTQYF

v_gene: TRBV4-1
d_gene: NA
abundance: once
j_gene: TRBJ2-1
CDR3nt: TGCGCCAGCAGCCAAGCGGAGGGCGACAATGAGCAGTTCTTC
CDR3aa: CASSQAEGDNEQFF

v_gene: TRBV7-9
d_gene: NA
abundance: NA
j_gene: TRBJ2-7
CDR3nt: TGTGCCAGCAGCCTCCATAGCTCCTACGAGCAGTACTTC
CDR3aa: CASSLHSSYEQYF

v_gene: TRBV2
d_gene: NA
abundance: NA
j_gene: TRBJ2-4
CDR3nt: TGTGCCAGCAGTGAAGCGTGGAAAAACATTCAGTACTTC
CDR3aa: CASSEAWKNIQYF

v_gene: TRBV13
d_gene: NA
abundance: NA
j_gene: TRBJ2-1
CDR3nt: TGTGCCAGCAGCTTGGCCACAGGCAATGAGCAGTTCTTC
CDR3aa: CASSLATGNEQFF

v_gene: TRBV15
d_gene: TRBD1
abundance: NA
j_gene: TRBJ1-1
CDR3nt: TGTGCCACCAGCAGAGATCCCCCAGGGGGCCTGAACACTGAAGCTTTCTTT
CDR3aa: CATSRDPPGGLNTEAFF

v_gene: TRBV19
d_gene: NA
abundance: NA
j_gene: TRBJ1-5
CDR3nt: TGTGCCAGTAGTCACAACGTGGTTCAGCCCCAGCATTTT
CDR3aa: CASSHNVVQPQHF

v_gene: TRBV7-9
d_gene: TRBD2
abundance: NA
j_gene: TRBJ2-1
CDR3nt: TGTGCCAGCAGCCCCCGGAGCTTGAGGGTAGCGGGGATAAATGAGCAGTTCTTC
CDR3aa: CASSPRSLRVAGINEQFF

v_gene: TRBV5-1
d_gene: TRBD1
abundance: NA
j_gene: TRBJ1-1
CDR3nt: TGCGCCAGCAGCTTCAATCAGGGGGACACTGAAGCTTTCTTT
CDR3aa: CASSFNQGDTEAFF

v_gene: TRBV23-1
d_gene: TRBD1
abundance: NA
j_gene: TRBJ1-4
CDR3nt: TGCGCCAGCAGGCCGAGACAGGGGGCCGCTGAAAAACTGTTTTTT
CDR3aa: CASRPRQGAAEKLFF

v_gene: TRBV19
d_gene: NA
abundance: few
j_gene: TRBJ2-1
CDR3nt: TGTGCCAGTAGTACCTGGGCGGTAGGGCAGTTCTTC
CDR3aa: CASSTWAVGQFF